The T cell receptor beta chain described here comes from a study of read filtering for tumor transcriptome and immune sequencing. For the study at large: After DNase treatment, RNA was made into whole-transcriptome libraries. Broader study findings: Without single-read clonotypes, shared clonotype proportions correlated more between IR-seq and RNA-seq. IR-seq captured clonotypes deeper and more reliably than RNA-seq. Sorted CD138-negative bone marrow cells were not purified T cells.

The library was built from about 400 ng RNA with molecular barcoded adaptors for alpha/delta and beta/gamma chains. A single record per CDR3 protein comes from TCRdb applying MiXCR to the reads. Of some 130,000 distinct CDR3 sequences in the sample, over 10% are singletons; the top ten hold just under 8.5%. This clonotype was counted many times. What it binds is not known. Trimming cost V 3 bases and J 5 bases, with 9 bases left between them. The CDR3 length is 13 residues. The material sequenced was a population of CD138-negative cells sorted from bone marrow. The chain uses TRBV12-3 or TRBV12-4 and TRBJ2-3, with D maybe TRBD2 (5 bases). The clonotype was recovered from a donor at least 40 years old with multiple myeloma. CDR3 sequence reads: CASSLSEGDTQYF. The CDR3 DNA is TGTGCCAGCAGTTTGTCCGAGGGAGATACGCAGTATTTT.